The 23 T cell receptor beta chains listed next were all sequenced from one sample in a study of Graves' ophthalmopathy and Graves' hyperthyroidism. The study amplified TCR beta CDR3 regions using RNA transcripts. A first-round RT-PCR used HTBI primers, followed by a second-round multiplex PCR. In TCRdb, the multiplex PCR reads were re-called with MiXCR into one record per CDR3 protein. The data contain hundreds of thousands of distinct CDR3 sequences, around 45% of them singletons. Sequencing was done on a sample of peripheral blood. These receptors were collected from an adult man with Graves' ophthalmopathy.

The chain uses TRBV9 and TRBJ2-5; D might be TRBD1 (6 bases). Germline V gene sequence: CDR1 SGDLS, CDR2 YYNGEE. CDR3 length: 15 amino acids. V was cut by 0 bases and J by 5 bases, with 14 bases left in between. In nucleotides, the CDR3 is TGTGCCAGCAGCGTAGGGCCACAGGGTTGGGAGACCCAGTACTTC. Amino acids: CASSVGPQGWETQYF.

The chain joins TRBV2 to TRBJ2-5; 8 bases line up with TRBD1. The better agreement between TRBJ2-1 and the DNA end casts doubt on the J call. Looked up from germline, CDR1 is SNHLY and CDR2 is FYNNEI. CDR3 size: 17 residues. The CDR3 sequence is CASSPLAGQVSYNEQFF. CDR3 coding DNA: TGTGCCAGCAGCCCCCTTGCGGGACAGGTATCCTACAATGAGCAGTTCTTC.

This rearrangement joins TRBV12-3 or TRBV12-4 to TRBJ1-2; D perhaps matches TRBD1 (5 bases). The V gene lost 7 bases and the J gene lost 5 bases, with 20 bases spanning the gap. The CDR3 has 15 residues. The CDR3 DNA reads TGTGCCAGCACTATTGACCGGGACCTCTTTTATGGCTACACCTTC. This sequence encodes CASTIDRDLFYGYTF.

In its sample, this clonotype was seen once. The genes are TRBV10-3 and TRBJ1-2, with D maybe TRBD1 (5 bases). There are 15 residues in the CDR3. V dropped 11 bases and J dropped 1 base, with 20 bases sitting between them. The germline V gene encodes CDR1 ENHRY and CDR2 SYGVKD. CDR3 bases: TGTGCCGGTGGGGGGGGGTCCGCGTTTAACTATGGCTACACCTTC. Translated: CAGGGGSAFNYGYTF.

The rearrangement links TRBV14 to TRBJ1-4; 11 bases agree with TRBD1. This CDR3 spans 21 amino acids. V was pared by 4 bases and J by 2 bases, with 18 bases of the junction left unmatched. The V gene's germline CDR1 is SGHDN and CDR2 FVKESK. The CDR3 reads CASSLFYQNGTGGHTNEKLFF. The CDR3, as DNA: TGTGCCAGCAGCCTGTTTTACCAAAACGGGACAGGGGGGCATACTAATGAAAAACTGTTTTTT.

This sequence joins TRBV9 and TRBJ1-5; no definite D call. Germline V gives CDR1 SGDLS, CDR2 YYNGEE. V lost 4 bases, J lost 7 bases, and 12 bases lay in between. The CDR3 sequence is 13 residues long. CDR3 sequence: CASSQDPEQPQHF. The CDR3 bases are TGTGCCAGCAGCCAAGATCCAGAACAGCCCCAGCATTTT.

The chain uses TRBV7-4 and TRBJ2-7; either TRBD1 or TRBD2 may fit D (5 bases each). The length of the CDR3 is 16 residues. Trimming removed 6 bases at V and 9 bases at J, with 27 bases between. Germline values: CDR1 SGHVT, CDR2 SQSDAQ. The CDR3 DNA follows: TGTGCCAGCAGTTCTACCAGGGACGGAGACTACGTTGGGCAGTACTTC. Its translation is CASSSTRDGDYVGQYF.

The rearrangement joins TRBV10-3 to TRBJ2-5; D possibly corresponds to TRBD2 (6 bases). There are 13 residues in the CDR3. Germline CDR1 and CDR2: ENHRY and SYGVKD. DNA for the CDR3: TGTTCCCCGGGAGCAGGGCCCCGGGAGACCCAGTACTTC. Its protein product is CSPGAGPRETQYF.

This chain uses TRBV7-3 with TRBJ2-7; 10 bases fit TRBD2. Germline V gene data show CDR1 as SGHTA and CDR2 as FQGTGA. With V trimmed by 0 bases and J by 2 bases, 7 bases remained unmatched. The CDR3 contains 17 residues. CDR3 amino acids: CASSLTGLAGGPYEQYF. The CDR3 region has the DNA TGTGCCAGCAGCTTAACCGGGTTAGCGGGGGGCCCCTACGAGCAGTACTTC.

CDR3 amino acids: CASSLDMVNYGYTF. The CDR3 DNA follows: TGTGCCAGCAGCTTAGATATGGTTAACTATGGCTACACCTTC. The chain has TRBV11-2 and TRBJ1-2; D is uncertain. Germline V CDR1 and CDR2: SGHAT, FQNNGV. V lost 0 bases and J 1 base, leaving 6 bases between the germline ends. The CDR3 loop spans 14 amino acids.

V and J are TRBV7-2 and TRBJ1-2, with a tentative D call TRBD1 (5 bases). This CDR3 is built from 15 residues. Germline assignment: CDR1 SGHTA and CDR2 FQGNSA. V lost 2 bases, J lost 0 bases, and 10 bases lay in between. The CDR3: CASSLSGGSNYGYTF. The CDR3 coding sequence is TGTGCCAGCAGCTTATCCGGGGGGTCTAACTATGGCTACACCTTC.

This clonotype was observed at least ten times. Here the CDR3 DNA reads TGTGCCAGCAGCTTAGACAGGGGCACTGAAGCTTTCTTT. Its protein product is CASSLDRGTEAFF. V gene TRBV7-8 combines with J gene TRBJ1-1, with 7 positions matching TRBD1. CDR3 length: 13 amino acids. The V gene end was trimmed by 1 base and the J gene end by 4 bases; junction bases not matched to a gene: 0. Germline V gene lookup returns CDR1 SGHVS and CDR2 FQNEAQ.

The CDR3 is CASSPSGGGNQPQHF. The CDR3 coding sequence is TGTGCCAGTAGTCCATCAGGGGGCGGCAATCAGCCCCAGCATTTT. The gene calls are TRBV19 and TRBJ1-5, with 8 bases aligning to TRBD1. This CDR3 contains 15 residues. The germline CDR1 and CDR2 sequences are LNHDA and SQIVND (reference sequence). V lost 5 bases to trimming and J lost 2 bases; unmatched junction nucleotides: 5.

This clonotype was seen only a few times. V gene TRBV4-1 combines with J gene TRBJ2-5, with D possibly matching TRBD2 (7 bases). The V end was cut by 1 base, the J end by 5 bases, with 14 bases between. This CDR3 is 15 amino acids long. Germline V CDR1 and CDR2: MGHRA, YSYEKL. CDR3 sequence reads: CASSQVAGALETQYF. The CDR3 coding sequence is TGCGCCAGCAGCCAAGTGGCGGGGGCGTTGGAGACCCAGTACTTC.

V gene TRBV7-9 combines with J gene TRBJ1-5; D is possibly TRBD1 (6 bases). Germline-derived CDR1 and CDR2 are SEHNR and FQNEAQ (reference sequence). The CDR3 extends over 16 amino acids. Trimming removed 1 base from V and 5 bases from J, with 15 bases in between. The CDR3: CASSLVAAGADQPQHF. The CDR3 bases are TGTGCCAGCAGCTTAGTGGCTGCGGGGGCTGATCAGCCCCAGCATTTT.

This clonotype has a single count. The rearrangement joins TRBV12-3 or TRBV12-4 to TRBJ2-7, with D maybe TRBD1 (6 bases). The CDR3 is 13 residues long. The germline V and J ends were trimmed by 6 bases and 2 bases, with 11 bases remaining between them. The CDR3 reads CASRYSGAYEQYF. For the CDR3, the DNA is TGTGCCAGCAGGTACTCAGGGGCCTACGAGCAGTACTTC.

The rearrangement uses TRBV7-2 and TRBJ1-4; the match to TRBD1 covers 7 bases. CDR3 length equals 16 residues. Germline assignment: CDR1 SGHTA and CDR2 FQGNSA. J was trimmed by 3 bases and V by 5 bases; bases with no gene match: 9. CDR3 amino acids: CASSIRDSLPNEKLFF. CDR3 in DNA: TGTGCCAGCAGCATACGGGACAGCCTTCCTAATGAAAAACTGTTTTTT. Using reference TRBV7-2 and TRBJ1-4 for the parts outside the CDR3, the full variable domain is GAGVSQSPSNKVTEKGKDVELRCDPISGHTALYWYRQSLGQGLEFLIYFQGNSAPDKSGLPSDRFSAERTGGSVSTLTIQRTQQEDSAVYLCASSIRDSLPNEKLFFGSGTQLSVL.

The genes are TRBV19 and TRBJ1-1; a weak D match, TRBD1 (5 bases). The CDR3 totals 12 residues. Looked up from germline, CDR1 is LNHDA and CDR2 is SQIVND (reference sequence). V lost 6 bases, J lost 6 bases, and 11 bases lay in between. CDR3 DNA sequence: TGTGCCAGTAGACCCAGGGATGCTGAAGCTTTCTTT. This gives the protein CASRPRDAEAFF.

Only a few counts were recorded for this clonotype. The rearrangement joins TRBV7-3 to TRBJ1-5; 9 bases align to TRBD1. V lost 7 bases and J lost 6; bases outside the gene matches: 10. This CDR3 has 15 amino acids. CDR1 is SGHTA, CDR2 FQGTGA, per germline. The CDR3 sequence is CASTDRDRDLQPQHF. CDR3 in DNA: TGTGCCAGCACCGACCGGGACAGGGATCTTCAGCCCCAGCATTTT.

This clonotype has just a few counts. This chain connects TRBV7-9 to TRBJ2-7; D ambiguous. Germline lookup yields CDR1 SEHNR and CDR2 FQNEAQ (reference sequence). This CDR3 is built from 12 residues. Trimming took 4 bases from V and 3 from J, leaving 7 bases between them. CDR3 amino acids: CASSSDIYEQYF. CDR3 in DNA: TGTGCCAGCAGCTCCGACATCTACGAGCAGTACTTC.

The V gene is TRBV5-6, the J gene TRBJ1-3; 8 bases align to TRBD1. The CDR3 runs to 17 residues. Germline lookup yields CDR1 SGHDT and CDR2 YYEEEE. V lost 1 base to trimming and J lost 1 base; unmatched junction nucleotides: 7. CDR3: CASSLIKTGVSGNTIYF. As DNA, the CDR3 is TGTGCCAGCAGCTTGATAAAGACAGGGGTATCTGGAAACACCATATATTTT.

The V gene is TRBV10-2, the J gene TRBJ1-6; no definite D call. Germline V gives CDR1 WSHSY, CDR2 SAAADI. With 6 bases removed from V and 6 bases from J, the gap between germline ends came to 12 bases. The CDR3 totals 14 residues. The CDR3 here is CASSPGNINSPLHF. The CDR3 DNA reads TGCGCCAGCAGCCCGGGAAATATTAATTCACCCCTCCACTTT.

V gene TRBV3-1 combines with J gene TRBJ2-5; D is uncertain. This CDR3 spans 14 amino acids. The germline gives CDR1 LGHDT, CDR2 YNNKEL (reference sequence). The germline V and J ends were trimmed by 0 bases and 4 bases, with 9 bases remaining between them. The CDR3 reads CASSQDRTRETQYF. The CDR3 nucleotides read TGTGCCAGCAGCCAAGATAGGACCAGAGAGACCCAGTACTTC.